What follows is one T cell receptor beta chain and its context. The data were obtained in a study of blood T cell repertoires in COVID-19. V dropped 6 bases and J dropped 5 bases, with 10 bases sitting between them. The CDR3 loop spans 13 amino acids. The germline CDR1 and CDR2 sequences are MGHDK and SYGVNS. Original methodology: Reference gene primer amplification gave estimated nucleated cell counts. Generated by immunoSEQ multiplex PCR, the TCRdb table keeps only in-frame clones and is missing some. The DNA gave D and trimming, while V, J and clone size come from that table. The sample lists about 130,000 clones, approximately 86% seen once, with approximately 2.2% in the top ten. Living in 24 US areas, the participants were between about 18 and 100 years of age. Each recovered donor of Cohort 3 presented with two negative PCRs, clearance, or symptom resolution.

The chain recombines TRBV25-1 with TRBJ2-2; TRBD1 might be the D (5 bases). The receptor was derived from a woman aged 45-65 years who had recovered from COVID-19. The sample consisted of PBMCs or T cells enriched from blood (not recorded which). The CDR3 DNA reads as TGTGCCAGCAGATACACAGGAACCGGGGAGCTGTTTTTT. Its translation: CASRYTGTGELFF.